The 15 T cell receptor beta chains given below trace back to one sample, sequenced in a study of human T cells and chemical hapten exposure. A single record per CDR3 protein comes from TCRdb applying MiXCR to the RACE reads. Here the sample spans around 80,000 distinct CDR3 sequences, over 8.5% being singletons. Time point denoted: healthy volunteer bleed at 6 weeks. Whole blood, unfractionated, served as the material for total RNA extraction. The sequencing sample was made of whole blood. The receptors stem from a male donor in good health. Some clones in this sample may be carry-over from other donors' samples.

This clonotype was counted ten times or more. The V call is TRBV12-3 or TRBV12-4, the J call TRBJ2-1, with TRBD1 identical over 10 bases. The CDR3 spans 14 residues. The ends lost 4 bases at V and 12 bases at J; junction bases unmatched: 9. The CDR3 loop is CASSWADRGQMQFF. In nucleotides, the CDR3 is TGTGCCAGCAGTTGGGCTGACAGGGGGCAGATGCAGTTCTTC.

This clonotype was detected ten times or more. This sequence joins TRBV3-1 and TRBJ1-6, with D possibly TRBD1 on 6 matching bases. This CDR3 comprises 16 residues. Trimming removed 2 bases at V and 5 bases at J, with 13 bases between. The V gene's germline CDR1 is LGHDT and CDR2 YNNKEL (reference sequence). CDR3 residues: CASSQRGRRNNSPLHF. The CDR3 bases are TGTGCCAGCAGCCAACGGGGGCGTCGGAATAATTCACCCCTCCACTTT.

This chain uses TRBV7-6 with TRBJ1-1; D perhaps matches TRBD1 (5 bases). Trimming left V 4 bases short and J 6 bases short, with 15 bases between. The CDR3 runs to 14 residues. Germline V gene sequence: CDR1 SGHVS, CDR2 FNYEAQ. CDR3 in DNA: TGTGCCAGCAGCTCGACGAACCGGGGCGCTGAAGCTTTCTTT. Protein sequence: CASSSTNRGAEAFF. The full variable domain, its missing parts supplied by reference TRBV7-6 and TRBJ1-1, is GAGVSQSPRYKVTKRGQDVALRCDPISGHVSLYWYRQALGQGPEFLTYFNYEAQQDKSGLPNDRFSAERPEGSISTLTIQRTEQRDSAMYRCASSSTNRGAEAFFGQGTRLTVV.

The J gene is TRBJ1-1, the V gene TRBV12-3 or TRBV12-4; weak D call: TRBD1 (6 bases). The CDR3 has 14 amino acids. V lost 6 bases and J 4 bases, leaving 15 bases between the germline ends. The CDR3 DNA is TGTGCCAGCAGGTATACAGGGATGGCCACTGAAGCTTTCTTT. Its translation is CASRYTGMATEAFF.

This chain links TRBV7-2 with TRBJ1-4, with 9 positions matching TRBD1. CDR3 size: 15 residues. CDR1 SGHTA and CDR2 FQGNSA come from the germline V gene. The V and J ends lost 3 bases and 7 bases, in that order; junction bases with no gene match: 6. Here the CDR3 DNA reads TGTGCCAGCAGCTTTGGGGGACAGGGTGTTGAAAAACTGTTTTTT. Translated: CASSFGGQGVEKLFF.

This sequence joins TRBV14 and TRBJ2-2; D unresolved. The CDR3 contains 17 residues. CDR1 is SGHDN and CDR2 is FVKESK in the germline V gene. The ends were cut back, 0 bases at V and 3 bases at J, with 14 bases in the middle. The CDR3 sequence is CASSQDLRRLDTGELFF. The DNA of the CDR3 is TGTGCCAGCAGCCAAGATCTGCGCAGGTTGGACACCGGGGAGCTGTTTTTT.

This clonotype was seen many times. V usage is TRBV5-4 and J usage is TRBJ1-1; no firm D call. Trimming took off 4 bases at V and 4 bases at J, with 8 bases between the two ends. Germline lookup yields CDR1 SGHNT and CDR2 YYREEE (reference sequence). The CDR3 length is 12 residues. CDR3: CASSGMGTEAFF. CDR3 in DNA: TGTGCCAGCAGCGGAATGGGCACTGAAGCTTTCTTT.

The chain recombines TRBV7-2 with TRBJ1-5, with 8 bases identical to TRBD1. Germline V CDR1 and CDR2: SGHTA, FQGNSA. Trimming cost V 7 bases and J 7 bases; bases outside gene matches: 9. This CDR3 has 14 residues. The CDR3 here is CASTQQGGGQPQHF. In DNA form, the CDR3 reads TGTGCCAGCACCCAACAGGGGGGAGGGCAGCCCCAGCATTTT.

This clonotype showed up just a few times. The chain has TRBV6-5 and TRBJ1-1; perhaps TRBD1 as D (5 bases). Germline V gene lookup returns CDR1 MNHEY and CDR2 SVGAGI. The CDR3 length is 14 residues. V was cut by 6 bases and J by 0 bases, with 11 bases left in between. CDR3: CASRSGAMNTEAFF. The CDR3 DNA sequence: TGTGCCAGCAGGTCCGGGGCCATGAACACTGAAGCTTTCTTT.

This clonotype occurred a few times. CDR3 coding DNA: TGTGCCAGCAGCTCCTCCCCGAGACGGAATAACTATGGCTACACCTTC. It encodes CASSSSPRRNNYGYTF. This chain uses TRBV21-1 with TRBJ1-2. TRBV21-1 corresponds to a pseudogene. The CDR3 loop spans 16 amino acids.

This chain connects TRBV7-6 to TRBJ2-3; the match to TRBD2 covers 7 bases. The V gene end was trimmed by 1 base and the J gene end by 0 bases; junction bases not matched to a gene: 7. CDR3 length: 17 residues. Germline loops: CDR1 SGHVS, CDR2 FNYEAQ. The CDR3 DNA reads TGTGCCAGCAGCTTAGGGGCTAGCGGAGCTAGCACAGATACGCAGTATTTT. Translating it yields CASSLGASGASTDTQYF.

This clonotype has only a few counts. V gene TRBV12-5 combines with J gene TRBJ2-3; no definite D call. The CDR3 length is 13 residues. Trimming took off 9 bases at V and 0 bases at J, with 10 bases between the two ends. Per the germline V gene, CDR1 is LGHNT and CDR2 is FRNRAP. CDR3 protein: CASGRSSTDTQYF. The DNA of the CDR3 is TGTGCTAGCGGACGATCTAGCACAGATACGCAGTATTTT.

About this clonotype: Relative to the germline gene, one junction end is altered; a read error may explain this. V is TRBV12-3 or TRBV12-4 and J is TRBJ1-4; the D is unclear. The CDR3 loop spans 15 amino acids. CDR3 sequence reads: CASGLVRASNEKLFF. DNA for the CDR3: TGTGCCAGCGGTTTAGTTCGGGCTTCTAATGAAAAACTGTTTTTT.

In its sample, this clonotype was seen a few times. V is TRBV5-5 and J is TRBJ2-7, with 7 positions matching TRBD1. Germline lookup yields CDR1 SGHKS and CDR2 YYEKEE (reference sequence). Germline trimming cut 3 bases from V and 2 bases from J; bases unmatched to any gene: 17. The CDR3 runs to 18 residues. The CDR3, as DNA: TGTGCCAGCAGCTGGGGAGTCCAGGGACAGCATCATACCTACGAGCAGTACTTC. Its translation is CASSWGVQGQHHTYEQYF.

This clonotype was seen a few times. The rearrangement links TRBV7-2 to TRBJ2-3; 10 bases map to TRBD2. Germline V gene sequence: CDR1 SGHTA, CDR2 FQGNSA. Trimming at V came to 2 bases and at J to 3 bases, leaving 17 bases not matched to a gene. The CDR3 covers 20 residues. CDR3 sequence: CASSLFTGTSGMGLTDTQYF. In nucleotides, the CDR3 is TGTGCCAGCAGCTTATTCACCGGTACTAGCGGGATGGGTTTAACAGATACGCAGTATTTT. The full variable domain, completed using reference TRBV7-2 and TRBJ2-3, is GAGVSQSPSNKVTEKGKDVELRCDPISGHTALYWYRQSLGQGLEFLIYFQGNSAPDKSGLPSDRFSAERTGGSVSTLTIQRTQQEDSAVYLCASSLFTGTSGMGLTDTQYFGPGTRLTVL.